These 4 T cell receptor beta chains were sequenced from one sample in a study of cytomegalovirus exposure and HLA in healthy donors. The PCR ran on 60 Vbeta and 13 Jbeta primers. Sequencing used immunoSEQ multiplex PCR; TCRdb keeps in-frame clones, though not all of them. Here the sample spans approximately 190,000 clones, around 78% being singletons. The sequenced sample consisted of PBMCs. The source is a woman aged 25 to 39 in good health and CMV-seropositive.

The rearrangement links TRBV9 to TRBJ2-1; 13 positions match TRBD2. The J segment lost 7 bases and the V segment lost 0 bases, leaving 4 bases of the junction unmatched. CDR3 length equals 16 residues. The germline gives CDR1 SGDLS, CDR2 YYNGEE. Here the CDR3 DNA reads TGTGCCAGCAGCGTAGAACTAGCGGGGGGGCCAAATGAGCAGTTCTTC. Translation: CASSVELAGGPNEQFF.

The J gene is TRBJ2-2, the V gene TRBV4-3; TRBD2 aligns across 14 bases. J gave up 7 bases and V 1 base, and 14 bases lay outside the gene matches. Germline CDR1 is LGHNA and CDR2 is YSLEER. The CDR3 is made up of 20 amino acids. The CDR3 here is CASSQVFGTSGSSEVGELFF. CDR3 bases: TGCGCCAGCAGCCAAGTATTTGGGACTAGCGGGAGTAGTGAAGTCGGGGAGCTGTTTTTT.

The chain recombines TRBV6-1 with TRBJ2-3; 8 nucleotides match TRBD1. Germline lookup yields CDR1 MNHNS and CDR2 SASEGT. This CDR3 spans 14 amino acids. With V trimmed by 1 base and J by 4 bases, 1 base remained unmatched. This CDR3 reads CASSEGTGPDTQYF. The DNA of the CDR3 is TGTGCCAGCAGTGAAGGGACAGGGCCAGATACGCAGTATTTT.

This chain joins TRBV5-6 and TRBJ2-2, with 9 bases lining up with TRBD2. The V and J ends lost 0 bases and 1 base, in that order; junction bases with no gene match: 4. Germline CDR1 SGHDT, CDR2 YYEEEE. The length of the CDR3 is 17 residues. The CDR3 sequence is CASSLALAGRNTGELFF. CDR3 nucleotides: TGTGCCAGCAGCTTGGCCCTAGCGGGACGGAACACCGGGGAGCTGTTTTTT.